Presented here are 31 T cell receptor beta chains from one specimen sequenced in a study of cytomegalovirus exposure and HLA in healthy donors. PCR employed 60 Vbeta and 13 Jbeta primers. The assay was immunoSEQ multiplex PCR, and TCRdb's table has in-frame clones only and misses some. The sample consists of approximately 73,000 clones, roughly 82% of them appearing once. The sequenced sample was PBMCs. The receptors stem from a man aged 70 or older in good health and CMV-seronegative.

The chain couples TRBV7-6 to TRBJ2-2; D remains unclear. CDR1 and CDR2 (germline): SGHVS, FNYEAQ. The CDR3 is 13 residues long. V was cut by 3 bases and J by 5 bases, with 7 bases left in between. CDR3 nucleotides: TGTGCCAGCAGCTTTGCCGCGACCGGGGAGCTGTTTTTT. It yields the protein CASSFAATGELFF.

In this sample, this clone turned up a few times. The rearrangement joins TRBV19 to TRBJ2-7; TRBD2 aligns across 14 bases. J was trimmed by 0 bases and V by 5 bases; bases with no gene match: 9. In germline, CDR1 is LNHDA, CDR2 SQIVND (reference sequence). This CDR3 has 18 residues. The CDR3 DNA follows: TGTGCCAGTAGTCCGGGACTAGCGGGAGATGGGGGCTCCTACGAGCAGTACTTC. This translates into CASSPGLAGDGGSYEQYF.

The chain carries TRBV4-3 and TRBJ2-7; D call uncertain. V dropped 0 bases and J dropped 7 bases, with 19 bases sitting between them. The germline CDR1 and CDR2 sequences are LGHNA and YSLEER. The CDR3 covers 16 residues. The DNA of the CDR3 is TGCGCCAGCAGCCAAGATCGCAGCAGGAACCTGGGTGAGCAGTACTTC. Amino acid sequence: CASSQDRSRNLGEQYF.

This clone was seen just once. The chain uses TRBV2 and TRBJ1-6; D is perhaps TRBD1 (6 bases). Germline CDR1 is SNHLY and CDR2 is FYNNEI. V gave up 7 bases and J gave up 7 bases, with 8 bases separating them. The CDR3 is 12 amino acids. CDR3 loop: CASNRANSPLHF. The CDR3 DNA follows: TGTGCCAGCAACAGGGCGAATTCACCCCTCCACTTT.

This clone was detected many times. V and J are TRBV19 and TRBJ1-1, with D perhaps TRBD1 (6 bases). Trimming removed 5 bases from V and 1 base from J, with 14 bases in between. The CDR3 loop spans 15 amino acids. In germline, CDR1 is LNHDA, CDR2 SQIVND (reference sequence). CDR3 in amino acids: CASSQQGRRNTEAFF. The CDR3 nucleotides read TGTGCCAGTAGTCAACAGGGACGGAGGAACACTGAAGCTTTCTTT.

This rearrangement joins TRBV7-9 to TRBJ2-1; D is unclear. Trimming removed 0 bases from V and 9 bases from J, with 9 bases in between. The CDR3 is 13 residues long. The germline CDR1 and CDR2 sequences are SEHNR and FQNEAQ (reference sequence). The CDR3 loop reads CASSLASSIEQFF. The CDR3, as DNA: TGTGCCAGCAGCTTAGCGTCGAGCATTGAGCAGTTCTTC.

The chain links TRBV6-6 to TRBJ1-2, with TRBD1 matching over 7 bases. The CDR3 covers 14 residues. Looked up from germline, CDR1 is MNHNY and CDR2 is SVGAGI (reference sequence). The ends lost 4 bases at V and 4 bases at J; junction bases unmatched: 6. CDR3 sequence reads: CASSSNRGLYGYTF. For the CDR3, the DNA is TGTGCCAGCAGTTCCAACAGGGGACTCTATGGCTACACCTTC.

V is TRBV28 and J is TRBJ1-6; D possibly corresponds to TRBD1 (6 bases). V was clipped by 8 bases and J by 9 bases, with 14 bases between them. The length of the CDR3 is 13 residues. Germline CDR1 MDHEN, CDR2 SYDVKM. The CDR3 region has the DNA TGTGCCAGCCTCCGGGGGGCGGGTTCACCCCTCCACTTT. As protein: CASLRGAGSPLHF. Full variable domain (missing parts from reference TRBV28 and TRBJ1-6): DVKVTQSSRYLVKRTGEKVFLECVQDMDHENMFWYRQDPGLGLRLIYFSYDVKMKEKGDIPEGYSVSREKKERFSLILESASTNQTSMYLCASLRGAGSPLHFGNGTRLTVT.

This chain uses TRBV5-1 with TRBJ2-3; 11 nucleotides agree with TRBD2. The germline V gene has CDR1 SGHRS and CDR2 YFSETQ. The V and J ends lost 4 bases and 5 bases, in that order; junction bases with no gene match: 6. CDR3 length equals 15 residues. CDR3 bases: TGCGCCAGCAGCCCCGGGACTAGCGGTGAAGATACGCAGTATTTT. This gives the protein CASSPGTSGEDTQYF.

The count of this clone is one. The gene calls are TRBV11-2 and TRBJ2-5; the match to TRBD2 covers 12 bases. The CDR3 spans 15 residues. CDR1 is SGHAT and CDR2 is FQNNGV in the germline V gene. With 5 bases clipped from V and 7 bases from J, the junction kept 8 bases outside the gene matches. CDR3 coding DNA: TGTGCCAGCAGCCTACTAGCGGGGGGCTCAGGGACCCAGTACTTC. It specifies CASSLLAGGSGTQYF.

This sequence joins TRBV6-5 and TRBJ2-1; TRBD1 is a possible D gene (6 bases). There are 16 residues in the CDR3. The V end lost 0 bases, the J end lost 3 bases, and 12 bases lay between the germline ends. CDR1 and CDR2 (germline): MNHEY, SVGAGI. The CDR3: CASSYSAQGIYNEQFF. CDR3 DNA: TGTGCCAGCAGTTACTCGGCCCAGGGGATCTACAATGAGCAGTTCTTC.

This sequence joins TRBV7-2 and TRBJ2-3, with TRBD1 as a possible D gene (5 bases). Germline lookup yields CDR1 SGHTA and CDR2 FQGNSA. This CDR3 is built from 14 residues. Trimming removed 2 bases from V and 1 base from J, with 7 bases in between. CDR3 in amino acids: CASSLQGGTDTQYF. The DNA of the CDR3 is TGTGCCAGCAGCTTACAGGGTGGCACAGATACGCAGTATTTT.

The rearrangement links TRBV7-9 to TRBJ2-5, with no clear D. This CDR3 has 13 amino acids. V lost 6 bases, J lost 2 bases, and 10 bases lay in between. The V gene's germline CDR1 is SEHNR and CDR2 FQNEAQ (reference sequence). The CDR3 spells CASSYDIQETQYF. CDR3 bases: TGTGCCAGCAGTTACGACATACAAGAGACCCAGTACTTC.

This chain links TRBV18 with TRBJ2-7; D not resolved. V lost 6 bases, J lost 2 bases, and 14 bases lay in between. The CDR3 spans 14 residues. Per the germline V gene, CDR1 is KGHSH and CDR2 is LQKENI. CDR3 sequence reads: CASSSNTDTYEQYF. The CDR3 DNA reads as TGTGCCAGCTCCTCCAATACAGACACCTACGAGCAGTACTTC.

This clone has only a few counts. The CDR3 here is CASSWSSTSVYNEQFF. CDR3 bases: TGTGCCAGCAGCTGGTCTTCGACTAGCGTTTACAATGAGCAGTTCTTC. The gene calls are TRBV5-4 and TRBJ2-1; 8 nucleotides line up with TRBD2. This CDR3 is 16 amino acids long. Germline CDR1 and CDR2: SGHNT and YYREEE (reference sequence). Unmatched junction bases numbered 9, after V lost 3 bases and J lost 4 bases. Based on the CDR3 plus reference TRBV5-4 and TRBJ2-1, the full variable domain is ETGVTQSPTHLIKTRGQQVTLRCSSQSGHNTVSWYQQALGQGPQFIFQYYREEENGRGNFPPRFSGLQFPNYSSELNVNALELDDSALYLCASSWSSTSVYNEQFFGPGTRLTVL.

This chain links TRBV6-5 with TRBJ2-2; D uncertain. From germline, CDR1 is MNHEY and CDR2 SVGAGI. V lost 6 bases to trimming and J lost 5 bases, with 7 bases between them. This CDR3 is built from 12 residues. The CDR3 sequence: CASSPRTGELFF. The CDR3 DNA is TGTGCCAGCAGCCCACGGACCGGGGAGCTGTTTTTT.

This sequence joins TRBV6-1 and TRBJ1-3; TRBD1 matches 9 bases. CDR1 and CDR2 (germline): MNHNS, SASEGT. This CDR3 has 16 residues. The V gene end was trimmed by 2 bases and the J gene end by 3 bases; junction bases not matched to a gene: 5. The CDR3 sequence is CASSEPGQGNGNTIYF. The DNA for the CDR3 is TGTGCCAGCAGTGAACCGGGACAGGGAAATGGAAACACCATATATTTT.

The chain links TRBV6-5 to TRBJ1-1, with 7 bases lining up with TRBD1. CDR3 size: 16 residues. Germline trimming cut 0 bases from V and 4 bases from J; bases unmatched to any gene: 8. CDR1 and CDR2 (germline): MNHEY, SVGAGI. CDR3 sequence reads: CASSYSTGVGGTEAFF. For the CDR3, the DNA is TGTGCCAGCAGTTACTCCACAGGGGTCGGAGGCACTGAAGCTTTCTTT.

The rearrangement uses TRBV7-8 and TRBJ2-1; TRBD2 agrees at 12 bases. Germline CDR1 SGHVS, CDR2 FQNEAQ. The V and J ends lost 3 bases and 0 bases, in that order; junction bases with no gene match: 6. The CDR3 contains 18 residues. The CDR3 sequence: CASSFLAGGSLSYNEQFF. As DNA, the CDR3 is TGTGCCAGCAGCTTCCTAGCGGGAGGGTCTCTCTCCTACAATGAGCAGTTCTTC.

The chain is built from TRBV6-1 and TRBJ1-4; D may be TRBD1 (5 bases). The germline CDR1 and CDR2 sequences are MNHNS and SASEGT. The CDR3 has 14 residues. Between the trimmed V and J ends, which lost 8 bases and 4 bases, there was a span of 14 bases. This CDR3 reads CASQPEGDNEKLFF. In DNA, the CDR3 is TGTGCCAGCCAGCCGGAAGGGGATAATGAAAAACTGTTTTTT.

This sequence joins TRBV4-1 and TRBJ1-3; the D is unclear. The CDR3 totals 16 residues. Germline loops: CDR1 MGHRA, CDR2 YSYEKL. The germline V and J ends were trimmed by 0 bases and 0 bases, with 9 bases remaining between them. The CDR3 is CASSQDAVGSGNTIYF. CDR3 bases: TGCGCCAGCAGCCAAGATGCGGTCGGCTCTGGAAACACCATATATTTT.

This chain links TRBV9 with TRBJ1-3; no firm D call. The CDR3 spans 17 residues. V gave up 0 bases and J gave up 0 bases, with 13 bases separating them. Per germline, CDR1 SGDLS and CDR2 YYNGEE. The CDR3 region has the DNA TGTGCCAGCAGCGTAGATGAGGCCGGGAGCTCTGGAAACACCATATATTTT. It codes for CASSVDEAGSSGNTIYF.

The rearrangement uses TRBV27 and TRBJ1-6; no reliable D call. Trimming pared 8 bases from V and 0 bases from J, leaving 14 bases between. The germline V gene has CDR1 MNHEY and CDR2 SMNVEV (reference sequence). CDR3 length: 16 residues. The CDR3 DNA reads TGTGCCAGCCTAGACCTGGGGAGCTCCTATAATTCACCCCTCCACTTT. Protein product: CASLDLGSSYNSPLHF.

This chain connects TRBV5-1 to TRBJ2-3; TRBD2 matches 13 bases. This CDR3 is built from 17 residues. Trimming took 0 bases from V and 4 from J; bases not matched to a gene: 5. Germline CDR1 is SGHRS and CDR2 is YFSETQ. The CDR3 spells CASSLEGLAGVADTQYF. CDR3 DNA: TGCGCCAGCAGCTTGGAAGGACTAGCGGGAGTCGCAGATACGCAGTATTTT. Looking up the rest from reference TRBV5-1 and TRBJ2-3 gives the full variable domain: KAGVTQTPRYLIKTRGQQVTLSCSPISGHRSVSWYQQTPGQGLQFLFEYFSETQRNKGNFPGRFSGRQFSNSRSEMNVSTLELGDSALYLCASSLEGLAGVADTQYFGPGTRLTVL.

The chain recombines TRBV14 with TRBJ1-5; no clear D. The CDR3 runs 13 residues. V dropped 0 bases and J dropped 7 bases, with 7 bases sitting between them. Germline loops: CDR1 SGHDN, CDR2 FVKESK. CDR3 region: CASSQDAGQPQHF. Written as DNA, the CDR3 is TGTGCCAGCAGCCAAGATGCAGGCCAGCCCCAGCATTTT.

This sequence joins TRBV5-1 and TRBJ2-7; D remains ambiguous. The ends were cut back, 5 bases at V and 3 bases at J, with 12 bases in the middle. Germline V gives CDR1 SGHRS, CDR2 YFSETQ. This CDR3 is 13 amino acids long. For the CDR3, the DNA is TGCGCCAGCAGATATTGGTCCGGCTACGAGCAGTACTTC. Residues: CASRYWSGYEQYF. Together with reference TRBV5-1 and TRBJ2-7, the CDR3 gives the full variable domain: KAGVTQTPRYLIKTRGQQVTLSCSPISGHRSVSWYQQTPGQGLQFLFEYFSETQRNKGNFPGRFSGRQFSNSRSEMNVSTLELGDSALYLCASRYWSGYEQYFGPGTRLTVT.

V and J are TRBV30 and TRBJ2-4, with a weak D call TRBD2 (7 bases). Germline V lookup: CDR1 GTSNPN, CDR2 SVGIG (reference sequence). The CDR3 extends over 15 amino acids. Trimming pared 8 bases from V and 0 bases from J, leaving 17 bases between. This chain's CDR3 is CAQSRGRAAKNIQYF. CDR3 sequence (DNA): TGTGCCCAATCGAGGGGGAGGGCAGCCAAAAACATTCAGTACTTC. The full variable domain, completed using reference TRBV30 and TRBJ2-4, is SQTIHQWPATLVQPVGSPLSLECTVEGTSNPNLYWYRQAAGRGLQLLFYSVGIGQISSEVPQNLSASRPQDRQFILSSKKLLLSDSGFYLCAQSRGRAAKNIQYFGAGTRLSVL.

The chain employs TRBV19 and TRBJ1-1; the D gene is possibly TRBD1 (5 bases). Germline loops: CDR1 LNHDA, CDR2 SQIVND (reference sequence). Trimming removed 5 bases at V and 4 bases at J, with 14 bases between. The CDR3 is 14 amino acids. CDR3 coding DNA: TGTGCCAGTAGTTTCCGGGGGGGGGTCACTGAAGCTTTCTTT. This codes for CASSFRGGVTEAFF.

Points on this clone: This sample includes further DNA sequences coding for the same CDR3. The CDR3 nucleotides are TGTGCCAGCAGCGTTAGTTCTTATGACTATGGCTACACCTTC. Protein product: CASSVSSYDYGYTF. V gene TRBV11-2 combines with J gene TRBJ1-2, with unresolved D. This CDR3 comprises 14 residues. The germline gives CDR1 SGHAT, CDR2 FQNNGV. Deletions cut 5 bases from V and 3 bases from J, with 13 bases between.

The chain uses TRBV28 and TRBJ2-3; 10 positions match TRBD1. J lost 7 bases, V lost 7 bases, and 17 bases had no gene match. CDR1 and CDR2 from the germline V gene are MDHEN and SYDVKM. The CDR3 is 17 amino acids. The DNA for the CDR3 is TGTGCCAGCACCCCTCCCGGTGGGGACAGGGGAATCTATACGCAGTATTTT. Encoded protein: CASTPPGGDRGIYTQYF.

J is TRBJ2-7 and V is TRBV28; TRBD2 matches 10 bases. The CDR3 runs 14 residues. Germline CDR1 MDHEN, CDR2 SYDVKM. The J segment lost 2 bases and the V segment lost 5 bases, leaving 3 bases of the junction unmatched. CDR3 loop: CASSRGLAPYEQYF. CDR3 nucleotide sequence: TGTGCCAGCAGTCGGGGACTAGCGCCCTACGAGCAGTACTTC.